Listed below are T cell receptor beta chains from one sample, sequenced in a study of Graves' ophthalmopathy and Graves' hyperthyroidism. A single record per CDR3 protein comes from TCRdb applying MiXCR to the multiplex PCR reads. The data show roughly 500,000 distinct CDR3 sequences, approximately 15% seen once. What was sequenced was blood. Receptor source: a young woman with Graves' ophthalmopathy. Each CDR3 is given with its conserved first and last residue. The order of the fields is D gene, V gene, J gene, clone size, CDR3 DNA, CDR3 protein. D genes are given only for firm matches. Clone size is shown for a subset of rows, as once, few, many or a class of expanded clone.

d_gene: -
v_gene: TRBV10-3
j_gene: TRBJ2-7
abundance: many
CDR3nt: TGTGCCGTAGACCCCAACGGAGGAGGCGAGCAGTACTTC
CDR3aa: CAVDPNGGGEQYF

d_gene: -
v_gene: TRBV5-1
j_gene: TRBJ1-6
abundance: many
CDR3nt: TGCGCCAGCAGCTTGTCTCCACAGAGGGATTCACCCCTCCACTTT
CDR3aa: CASSLSPQRDSPLHF

d_gene: -
v_gene: TRBV30
j_gene: TRBJ2-5
abundance: few
CDR3nt: TGTGCCTGGTCCAGGGCCCAAGAGACCCAGTACTTC
CDR3aa: CAWSRAQETQYF

d_gene: -
v_gene: TRBV30
j_gene: TRBJ1-6
abundance: many
CDR3nt: TGTGCCTGGAGTACGCCGGGACCTAGACATTCACCCCTCCACTTT
CDR3aa: CAWSTPGPRHSPLHF

d_gene: -
v_gene: TRBV30
j_gene: TRBJ1-3
abundance: -
CDR3nt: TGTGCCTGCACCGAGGAGAAGGAACGCTCTGGAAACACCATATATTTT
CDR3aa: CACTEEKERSGNTIYF

d_gene: TRBD2
v_gene: TRBV6-4
j_gene: TRBJ2-6
abundance: -
CDR3nt: TGTGCCAGCAGTGGGACTAGCGGGTCTGGGGCCGACGTCCTGACTTTC
CDR3aa: CASSGTSGSGADVLTF

d_gene: -
v_gene: TRBV6-2/TRBV6-3
j_gene: TRBJ2-2
abundance: -
CDR3nt: TGTGCCAGTTCCAGGGGCAATACCGGGGAGCTGTTTTTT
CDR3aa: CASSRGNTGELFF

d_gene: -
v_gene: TRBV9
j_gene: TRBJ2-5
abundance: -
CDR3nt: TGTGCCAGCAGCCCCGAGAATCAAGAGACCCAGTACTTC
CDR3aa: CASSPENQETQYF

d_gene: TRBD2
v_gene: TRBV28
j_gene: TRBJ2-5
abundance: many
CDR3nt: TGTGCCAGCAGTTTCCCTCCAAGCGGGAGGGCCTGGGAGACCCAGTACTTC
CDR3aa: CASSFPPSGRAWETQYF

d_gene: TRBD1
v_gene: TRBV20-1
j_gene: TRBJ1-1
abundance: many
CDR3nt: TGCAGTGCTAGTTCGGGACAGGTTCTCTCTGAAGCTTTCTTT
CDR3aa: CSASSGQVLSEAFF

d_gene: -
v_gene: TRBV6-5
j_gene: TRBJ2-2
abundance: many
CDR3nt: TGCGCCAGCAGCTATGGGGGGAACACCGGGGAGCTGTTTTTT
CDR3aa: CASSYGGNTGELFF

d_gene: -
v_gene: TRBV12-3/TRBV12-4
j_gene: TRBJ1-2
abundance: many
CDR3nt: TGTGCCAGCAGTCCCACAGGGATAGGGGGTTTTCTATATGGCTACACCTTC
CDR3aa: CASSPTGIGGFLYGYTF

d_gene: TRBD1
v_gene: TRBV6-5
j_gene: TRBJ2-4
abundance: many
CDR3nt: TGTGCCAGCAGTTCCCAGGGGGCATCCAAAAACATTAAGTACTTC
CDR3aa: CASSSQGASKNIKYF

d_gene: TRBD2
v_gene: TRBV10-3
j_gene: TRBJ2-7
abundance: many
CDR3nt: TGTGCCATCAGTGGCCGCCCTAGCGGGGGGGCCGAGGAGCAGTACTTC
CDR3aa: CAISGRPSGGAEEQYF

d_gene: -
v_gene: TRBV6-2/TRBV6-3
j_gene: TRBJ2-2
abundance: -
CDR3nt: TGTGCCAGCAGTTACATCAGCCGCCCCGGGGAGCTGTTTTTT
CDR3aa: CASSYISRPGELFF

d_gene: -
v_gene: TRBV11-2
j_gene: TRBJ2-5
abundance: -
CDR3nt: TGTGCCAGCACCCCGGCGGGCAGGAAAGAGACCCAGTACTTC
CDR3aa: CASTPAGRKETQYF

d_gene: -
v_gene: TRBV12-3/TRBV12-4
j_gene: TRBJ1-5
abundance: few
CDR3nt: TGTGCCAGCAGTTCTTGGTCCAATCAGCCCCAGCATTTT
CDR3aa: CASSSWSNQPQHF

d_gene: -
v_gene: TRBV12-3/TRBV12-4
j_gene: TRBJ1-2
abundance: -
CDR3nt: TGTGCCAGCACTGGGGTAGGCGGCTACACCTTC
CDR3aa: CASTGVGGYTF

d_gene: -
v_gene: TRBV6-1
j_gene: TRBJ1-1
abundance: -
CDR3nt: TGTGCCAGCAGTGAAAGTTGGGAACGCCCGAACACTGAAGCTTTCTTT
CDR3aa: CASSESWERPNTEAFF

d_gene: -
v_gene: TRBV11-1
j_gene: TRBJ2-2
abundance: -
CDR3nt: TGTGCCAGCAGCTTAAAGATTAGTGTGGACACCGGGGAGCTGTTTTTT
CDR3aa: CASSLKISVDTGELFF

d_gene: -
v_gene: TRBV12-3/TRBV12-4
j_gene: TRBJ1-1
abundance: many
CDR3nt: TGTGCCAGCCAGAAAAGGGTGAACACTGAAGCTTTCTTT
CDR3aa: CASQKRVNTEAFF

d_gene: -
v_gene: TRBV12-3/TRBV12-4
j_gene: TRBJ1-2
abundance: many
CDR3nt: TGTGCCAGCAGTTTCCACAGTTCTAACTATGGCTACACCTTC
CDR3aa: CASSFHSSNYGYTF

d_gene: -
v_gene: TRBV24-1
j_gene: TRBJ2-2
abundance: many
CDR3nt: TGTGCCACCAGTGAGCGTGCCACAAACACCGGGGAGCTGTTTTTT
CDR3aa: CATSERATNTGELFF

d_gene: -
v_gene: TRBV7-9
j_gene: TRBJ2-7
abundance: many
CDR3nt: TGTGCCAGCAGCCCCGGAGGACGGACCTACGAGCAGTACTTC
CDR3aa: CASSPGGRTYEQYF

d_gene: -
v_gene: TRBV10-3
j_gene: TRBJ1-2
abundance: many
CDR3nt: TGTGCCATCAGCCAACAAACAGTGGACGATGGCTACACCTTC
CDR3aa: CAISQQTVDDGYTF

d_gene: TRBD2
v_gene: TRBV20-1
j_gene: TRBJ2-5
abundance: many
CDR3nt: TGCAGTGGCATCAGAACGGGAGGAAAAGAGACCCAGTACTTC
CDR3aa: CSGIRTGGKETQYF

d_gene: TRBD2
v_gene: TRBV5-1
j_gene: TRBJ2-7
abundance: many
CDR3nt: TGCGCCAGCAGCTTGGAGCCTAGCGGGGGGTACGAGCAGTACTTC
CDR3aa: CASSLEPSGGYEQYF

d_gene: TRBD2
v_gene: TRBV9
j_gene: TRBJ2-2
abundance: many
CDR3nt: TGTGCCAGCAGCGTAAGGTCGGGGGGAGACGGGGAGCTGTTTTTT
CDR3aa: CASSVRSGGDGELFF

d_gene: -
v_gene: TRBV11-3
j_gene: TRBJ2-7
abundance: many
CDR3nt: TGTGCCAGCAGCTCTAACACTGGCCGGGAGCAGTACTTC
CDR3aa: CASSSNTGREQYF

d_gene: -
v_gene: TRBV19
j_gene: TRBJ1-1
abundance: many
CDR3nt: TGTGCCAGTAGGCCCACTTGGAACACTGAAGCTTTCTTT
CDR3aa: CASRPTWNTEAFF

d_gene: -
v_gene: TRBV20-1
j_gene: TRBJ2-7
abundance: many
CDR3nt: TGCAGTGCTAGAGATACTACCGGGCCCTACGAGCAGTACTTC
CDR3aa: CSARDTTGPYEQYF

d_gene: -
v_gene: TRBV6-1
j_gene: TRBJ1-1
abundance: many
CDR3nt: TGTGCCAGCAGTGAAACGAGAGGACGGGGAGGCGGGAACACTGAAGCTTTCTTT
CDR3aa: CASSETRGRGGGNTEAFF

d_gene: TRBD1
v_gene: TRBV12-3/TRBV12-4
j_gene: TRBJ2-3
abundance: many
CDR3nt: TGTGCCAGCAGTTTCGGACAGGGCACAGATACGCAGTATTTT
CDR3aa: CASSFGQGTDTQYF

d_gene: -
v_gene: TRBV5-1
j_gene: TRBJ2-5
abundance: -
CDR3nt: TGCGCCAGCAGCTTGGACAGGGCAAACCTCCAAGAGACCCAGTACTTC
CDR3aa: CASSLDRANLQETQYF

d_gene: TRBD2
v_gene: TRBV10-3
j_gene: TRBJ2-2
abundance: few
CDR3nt: TGTGCCATCGGGGGGACTAGCGGGATTAACGGGGAGCTGTTTTTT
CDR3aa: CAIGGTSGINGELFF

d_gene: TRBD2
v_gene: TRBV27
j_gene: TRBJ2-2
abundance: many
CDR3nt: TGTGCCAGCAGTTTATCTTCGGTGGAGCGGGGGGCCATTATCGCCGGGGAGCTGTTTTTT
CDR3aa: CASSLSSVERGAIIAGELFF

d_gene: -
v_gene: TRBV20-1
j_gene: TRBJ1-3
abundance: many
CDR3nt: TGCAGTGCTAGCCGGGACAACTCTGGAAACACCATATATTTT
CDR3aa: CSASRDNSGNTIYF

d_gene: -
v_gene: TRBV20-1
j_gene: TRBJ2-5
abundance: -
CDR3nt: TGCAGTGCCCCCTCATCGGCGATCCAAGAGACCCAGTACTTC
CDR3aa: CSAPSSAIQETQYF

d_gene: -
v_gene: TRBV5-6
j_gene: TRBJ1-1
abundance: few
CDR3nt: TGTGCCAGCAGCTTGGAGCGGGGCGAACTGAACACTGAAGCTTTCTTT
CDR3aa: CASSLERGELNTEAFF

d_gene: -
v_gene: TRBV6-1
j_gene: TRBJ1-1
abundance: many
CDR3nt: TGTGCCAGCAGTGTCTATCGGGTAAGCGGCACTGAAGCTTTCTTT
CDR3aa: CASSVYRVSGTEAFF

d_gene: -
v_gene: TRBV6-1
j_gene: TRBJ2-5
abundance: many
CDR3nt: TGTGCCAGCACATTCTCGAGGGAGACCCAGTACTTC
CDR3aa: CASTFSRETQYF

d_gene: -
v_gene: TRBV10-3
j_gene: TRBJ2-7
abundance: many
CDR3nt: TGTGCCATCAGTGCCCAAGGACATCCCTACGAGCAGTACTTC
CDR3aa: CAISAQGHPYEQYF

d_gene: -
v_gene: TRBV4-1
j_gene: TRBJ1-5
abundance: many
CDR3nt: TGCGCCAGCAGCCAAGATTATAATCAGCCCCAGCATTTT
CDR3aa: CASSQDYNQPQHF

d_gene: TRBD2
v_gene: TRBV6-5
j_gene: TRBJ2-2
abundance: many
CDR3nt: TGTGCCAGCATAGGGAGGGAGACCGGGGAGCTGTTTTTT
CDR3aa: CASIGRETGELFF

d_gene: -
v_gene: TRBV12-3/TRBV12-4
j_gene: TRBJ2-2
abundance: many
CDR3nt: TGTGCCAGCAGTTCCGGATGGGAGCACGGGGAGCTGTTTTTT
CDR3aa: CASSSGWEHGELFF

d_gene: TRBD1
v_gene: TRBV10-3
j_gene: TRBJ1-1
abundance: many
CDR3nt: TGTGCCATCAGTGAAAGGGGGCAGGGGTCCACAACGAACACTGAAGCTTTCTTT
CDR3aa: CAISERGQGSTTNTEAFF

d_gene: -
v_gene: TRBV27
j_gene: TRBJ1-1
abundance: many
CDR3nt: TGTGCCAGCAGTTTTAGGGTTGGCAGCACTGAAGCTTTCTTT
CDR3aa: CASSFRVGSTEAFF